This TCR beta chain comes out of a study of blood T cell repertoires in COVID-19 (dated by TCRdb to the early 2020s). As for the study more broadly: The collaborator samples originated in the United States, Italy and Spain and spanned the acute and convalescent phases of COVID-19. The material from the prospective study consisted of cDNA or gDNA derived from T cells, B-cell-depleted T cells, or PBMCs. The dataset comprised deeply sampled blood TCRbeta repertoires from subjects exposed to, actively infected with, or recovered from COVID-19. The repertoires were made available in a free public database intended to serve as a resource for research on the immune response to SARS-CoV-2. Samples came from the ongoing ImmuneRACE study (first 160 participants) plus 1,254 subjects from 6 global collaborators. The sample metadata nearly always contained a de-identified subject ID, COVID-19 status, age in years and sex. Where HLA class I and class II types were available, the types were taken from metadata supplied by the sample provider, not from assay-based typing. Broad study findings and their caveats: Clinical and demographic metadata were provided uncurated, with the amount varying by source and participant.

TCRbeta CDR3 regions were amplified from genomic DNA by means of the immunoSEQ Assay, a bias-controlled multiplex PCR. Under the source paper's analysis protocol: The number of nucleated cells in each sample was estimated from the amplification of reference gene primers within the assay. Sequence reads were collapsed and filtered to measure the absolute abundance of every unique TCRbeta CDR3 rearrangement. Productive Simpson clonality was computed per sample as the square root of Simpson's diversity index over productive rearrangements. TCRdb mirrors the immuneACCESS table, restricted to in-frame sequences. Some clones are absent from its copies; in checked studies, under half trace to an unresolved V gene, and the reason for the others is unknown. The D gene and trimming were derived from the DNA, and the V and J assignments and clone size from that table. The sample table shows about 220,000 clones, and roughly 86% are seen once. The ten largest clones capture 10% of the sample.

Concerning this clone: Its antigen has not been determined. No clone much larger than this one lies a single base away; base qualities are absent.

At one collaborating source in Seattle, patients were enrolled during active infection and were followed longitudinally through the course of disease. Collaborating institutions collected whole blood in K2EDTA tubes following their own protocols. For TCRbeta analysis, collaborators shipped samples in one of three forms: frozen whole blood, isolated PBMCs, or DNA extracted from either of those sample types. This TCR came from a woman between 45 and 65 years old with COVID-19, enrolled during active disease. What was sequenced was peripheral blood.

The CDR3 protein is CASYRPAGDNLGGYTF. The DNA sequence is TGTGCCAGCTACCGACCAGCAGGGGATAATCTCGGGGGCTACACCTTC. This chain joins TRBV2 to TRBJ1-2, with a weak D call of TRBD1 (6 bases match). Trimming takes 8 bases from V and 8 bases from J, and the germline ends sit 27 bases apart. CDR1 and CDR2 were assigned from the germline V gene as SNHLY and FYNNEI. The CDR3 runs 16 amino acids, cysteine and phenylalanine included. Here the CDR3 DNA is all that survives: 48 bases in frame from base 1.